Reported below is one TCR beta chain. Its antigen remains unidentified. The method was immunoSEQ multiplex PCR; TCRdb's version includes in-frame clones alone and lacks a portion of them. Here the sample spans about 61,000 clones, 80% to 85% being singletons. The data were obtained in a study of OX40 agonist ivuxolimab in advanced cancers. CDR3 length equals 12 residues. The V gene's germline CDR1 is SGHAT and CDR2 FQNNGV. V lost 5 bases and J lost 5; bases outside the gene matches: 2. No patient had autoimmune disease or received systemic immunosuppression. Study-wide points: It was also the case that some nonresponders had low normalized T-cell clonal expansion. The mean number of expanded clones was higher in CD8+ T cells than in CD4+. Antigen specificity of clonally expanded peripheral T cells was not established.

This TCR derives from an adult with an advanced solid tumor such as melanoma, head and neck, liver or kidney cancer. This chain links TRBV11-2 with TRBJ1-2; 7 nucleotides agree with TRBD1. The sample here was CD4+ or CD8+ T cells sorted from blood, taken in a trial of the OX40 agonist ivuxolimab. CDR3 region: CASSLGQYGYTF. Here the CDR3 DNA reads TGTGCCAGCAGCCTGGGACAGTATGGCTACACCTTC.